This T cell receptor (beta chain) was sequenced for a study of blood T cell repertoires in COVID-19 (TCRdb year 2020). In the study overall: Samples covering the acute and convalescent phases of COVID-19 were provided by collaborators in the United States, Italy and Spain. Where available, HLA class I and class II types were taken from metadata supplied by the sample provider and were not determined by assay-based typing. A freely available public database, intended as a resource for researchers studying the immune response to SARS-CoV-2, is where the repertoires were released. The samples were drawn from two sources: the first 160 participants of the ongoing ImmuneRACE study, and 1,200 or so subjects contributed by 6 global collaborators. The material from the prospective study consisted of cDNA or gDNA derived from T cells, B-cell-depleted T cells, or PBMCs. Nearly every sample came with metadata listing a de-identified subject ID, COVID-19 status, age in years and sex. Subjects who had been exposed to COVID-19, were actively infected with it, or had recovered from it provided the deeply sampled blood TCRbeta repertoires that made up the dataset.

V and J are truncated by 6 bases and 3 bases respectively, leaving an intervening sequence of 12 bases. From the cysteine up to the valine, the CDR3 has a length of 13 residues. The sequence is cut down to CDR3 DNA, 39 bases in frame from base 1. CDR1 MNHNY and CDR2 SVGAGI were looked up in the germline V gene (reference sequence). General study outcomes and caveats: Clinical and demographic metadata were provided uncurated, with the amount varying by source and participant.

In regard to this clone: It lacks a known antigen. No qualities accompany the bases; no much larger clone lies one base away.

TCRbeta CDR3 regions were amplified from genomic DNA using the immunoSEQ Assay, a bias-controlled multiplex PCR. For the original study's pipeline: Within the assay, amplification of reference gene primers was used to estimate how many nucleated cells each sample contained. Sequence reads were collapsed and filtered to measure the absolute abundance of every unique TCRbeta CDR3 rearrangement. For each sample, productive Simpson clonality was calculated as the square root of Simpson's diversity index across productive rearrangements. The immuneACCESS repertoire file appears here via TCRdb, limited to in-frame rearrangements. These files lack a portion of the clones; in checked studies, under half of the deficit traces to unresolved V genes, and the cause of the others is not known. Clone size and V and J calls were adopted from that table, with D and trimming inferred from the DNA. The sample yields 100,000 to 120,000 clones; around 81% were counted once. Under 5% of the sample comes from the top ten.

Collaborating institutions collected whole blood in K2EDTA tubes following their own protocols. Collaborator samples were shipped for TCRbeta analysis as frozen whole blood, isolated PBMCs, or DNA extracted from either sample type. The TCR originated in an older woman with acute or convalescent COVID-19. The rearrangement joined TRBV6-6 to TRBJ2-7; matching of 6 bases hints at TRBD2 as the D gene. Input material: peripheral blood. Here is the DNA: TGTGCCAGCAGCCTCCAGACTAGCTACGAGCAGTACGTC. Its product reads: CASSLQTSYEQYV.